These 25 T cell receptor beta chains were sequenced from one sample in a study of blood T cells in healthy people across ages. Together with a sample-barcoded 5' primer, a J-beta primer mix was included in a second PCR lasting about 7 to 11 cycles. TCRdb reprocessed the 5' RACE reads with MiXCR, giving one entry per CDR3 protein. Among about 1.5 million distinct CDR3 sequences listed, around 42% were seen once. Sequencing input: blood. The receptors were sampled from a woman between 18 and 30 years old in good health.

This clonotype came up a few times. In DNA, the CDR3 is TGTGCCAGCAGCTACGGGGGGTTGGCCGGGGAGCTGTTTTTT. Its protein product is CASSYGGLAGELFF. The rearrangement joins TRBV6-2 or TRBV6-3 to TRBJ2-2; 7 bases are a match to TRBD2. The CDR3 is 14 amino acids. V was pared by 6 bases and J by 6 bases, with 7 bases of the junction left unmatched. In germline, CDR1 is MNHEY, CDR2 SVGEGT.

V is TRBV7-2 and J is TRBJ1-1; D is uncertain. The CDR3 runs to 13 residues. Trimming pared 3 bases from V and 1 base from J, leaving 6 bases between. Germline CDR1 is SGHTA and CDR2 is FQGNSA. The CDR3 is CASSFNGNTEAFF. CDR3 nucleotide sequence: TGTGCCAGCAGCTTTAACGGGAACACTGAAGCTTTCTTT.

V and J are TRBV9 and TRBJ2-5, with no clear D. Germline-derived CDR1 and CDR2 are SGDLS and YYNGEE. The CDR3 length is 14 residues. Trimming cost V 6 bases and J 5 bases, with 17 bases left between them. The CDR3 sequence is CASNEAGSFETQYF. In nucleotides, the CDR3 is TGTGCCAGCAACGAGGCCGGGTCTTTTGAGACCCAGTACTTC.

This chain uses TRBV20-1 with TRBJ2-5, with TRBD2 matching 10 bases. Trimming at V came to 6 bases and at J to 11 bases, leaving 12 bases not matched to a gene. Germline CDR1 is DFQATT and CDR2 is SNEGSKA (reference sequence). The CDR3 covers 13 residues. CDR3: CSARTSGPREQYF. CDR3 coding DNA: TGCAGTGCACGGACTAGCGGCCCTCGGGAGCAGTACTTC.

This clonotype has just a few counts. The CDR3 reads CASSRPSSEAFF. The CDR3 DNA is TGTGCCAGCAGTAGACCGTCCTCTGAAGCTTTCTTT. The V gene is TRBV12-3 or TRBV12-4, the J gene TRBJ1-1; D call uncertain. The CDR3 runs to 12 residues. Trimming cost V 5 bases and J 6 bases, with 10 bases left between them.

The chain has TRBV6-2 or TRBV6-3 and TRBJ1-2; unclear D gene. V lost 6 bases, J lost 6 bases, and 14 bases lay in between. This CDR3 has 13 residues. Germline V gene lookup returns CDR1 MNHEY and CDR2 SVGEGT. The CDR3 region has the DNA TGTGCCAGCAGGACCGCCGGGTCGGATGGCTACACCTTC. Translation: CASRTAGSDGYTF.

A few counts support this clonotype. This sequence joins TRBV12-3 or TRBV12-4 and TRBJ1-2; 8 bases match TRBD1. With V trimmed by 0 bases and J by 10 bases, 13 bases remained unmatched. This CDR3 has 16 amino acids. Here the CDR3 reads CASSLAQGQGWLLYTF. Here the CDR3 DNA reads TGTGCCAGCAGTTTAGCGCAAGGACAGGGTTGGCTGCTCTACACCTTC.

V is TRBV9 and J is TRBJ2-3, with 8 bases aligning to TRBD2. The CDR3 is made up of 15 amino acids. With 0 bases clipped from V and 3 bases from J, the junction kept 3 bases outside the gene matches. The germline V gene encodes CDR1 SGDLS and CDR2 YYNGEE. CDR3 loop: CASSVAGLETDTQYF. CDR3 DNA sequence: TGTGCCAGCAGCGTAGCGGGACTAGAGACAGATACGCAGTATTTT.

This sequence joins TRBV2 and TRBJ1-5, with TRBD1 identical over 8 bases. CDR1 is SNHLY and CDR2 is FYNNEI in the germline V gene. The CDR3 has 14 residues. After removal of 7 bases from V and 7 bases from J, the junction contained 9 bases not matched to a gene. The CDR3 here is CASTLDREYQPQHF. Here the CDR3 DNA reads TGTGCCAGCACATTGGACAGGGAGTACCAGCCCCAGCATTTT.

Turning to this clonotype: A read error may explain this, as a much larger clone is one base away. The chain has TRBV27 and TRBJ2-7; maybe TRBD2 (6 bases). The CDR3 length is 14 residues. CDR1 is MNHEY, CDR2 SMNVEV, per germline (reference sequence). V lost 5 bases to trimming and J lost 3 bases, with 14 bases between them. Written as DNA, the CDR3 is TGTGCCAGCAGTGTCGGGGGACCTAACTACGAGCAGTACTTC. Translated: CASSVGGPNYEQYF.

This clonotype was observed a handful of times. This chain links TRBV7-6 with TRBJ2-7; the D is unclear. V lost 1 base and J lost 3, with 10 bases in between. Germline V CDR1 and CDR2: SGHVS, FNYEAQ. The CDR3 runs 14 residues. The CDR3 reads CASSLEAVSYEQYF. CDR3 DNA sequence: TGTGCCAGCAGCTTAGAGGCGGTCAGCTACGAGCAGTACTTC.

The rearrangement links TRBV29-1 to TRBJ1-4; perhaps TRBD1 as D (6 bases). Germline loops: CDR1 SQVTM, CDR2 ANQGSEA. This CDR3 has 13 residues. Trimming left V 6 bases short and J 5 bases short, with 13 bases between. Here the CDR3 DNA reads TGCAGCGTCAACGGGCAGGGGAATGAAAAACTGTTTTTT. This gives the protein CSVNGQGNEKLFF.

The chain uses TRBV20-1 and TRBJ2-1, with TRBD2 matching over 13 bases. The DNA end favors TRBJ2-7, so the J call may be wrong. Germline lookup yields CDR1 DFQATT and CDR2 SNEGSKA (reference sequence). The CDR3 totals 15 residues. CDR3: CSARSGTSGINEQYF. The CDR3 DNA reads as TGCAGTGCTAGAAGTGGGACTAGCGGGATCAACGAGCAGTACTTC.

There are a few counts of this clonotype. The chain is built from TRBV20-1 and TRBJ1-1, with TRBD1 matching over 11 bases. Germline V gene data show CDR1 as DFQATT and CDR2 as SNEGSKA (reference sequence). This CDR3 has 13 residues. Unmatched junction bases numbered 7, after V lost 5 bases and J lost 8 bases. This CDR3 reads CSARDRGRPEAFF. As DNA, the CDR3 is TGCAGTGCTCGGGACAGGGGGAGGCCCGAAGCTTTCTTT.

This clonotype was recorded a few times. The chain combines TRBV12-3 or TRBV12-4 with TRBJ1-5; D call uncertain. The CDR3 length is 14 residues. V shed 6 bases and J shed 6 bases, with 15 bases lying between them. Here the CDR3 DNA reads TGTGCCAGCAGCGAGGTTGGGTCGGGTCAGCCCCAGCATTTT. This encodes CASSEVGSGQPQHF.

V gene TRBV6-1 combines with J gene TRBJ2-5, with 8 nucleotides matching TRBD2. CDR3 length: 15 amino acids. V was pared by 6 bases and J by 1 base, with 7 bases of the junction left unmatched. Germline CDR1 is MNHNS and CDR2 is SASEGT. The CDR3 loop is CASSGQRGTQETQYF. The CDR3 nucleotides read TGTGCCAGCAGCGGTCAGCGGGGGACCCAAGAGACCCAGTACTTC.

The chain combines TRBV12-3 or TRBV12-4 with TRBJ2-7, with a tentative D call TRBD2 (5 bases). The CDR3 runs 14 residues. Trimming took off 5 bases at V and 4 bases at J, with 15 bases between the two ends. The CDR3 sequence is CASSQRTLRYEQYF. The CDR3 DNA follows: TGTGCCAGCAGTCAACGGACTCTAAGATACGAGCAGTACTTC.

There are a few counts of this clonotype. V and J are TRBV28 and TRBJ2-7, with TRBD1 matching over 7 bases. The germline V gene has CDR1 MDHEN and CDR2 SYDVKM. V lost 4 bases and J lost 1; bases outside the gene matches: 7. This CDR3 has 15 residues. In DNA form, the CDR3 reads TGTGCCAGCAGTTCCCCTGGACAGGTGTCCTACGAGCAGTACTTC. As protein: CASSSPGQVSYEQYF.

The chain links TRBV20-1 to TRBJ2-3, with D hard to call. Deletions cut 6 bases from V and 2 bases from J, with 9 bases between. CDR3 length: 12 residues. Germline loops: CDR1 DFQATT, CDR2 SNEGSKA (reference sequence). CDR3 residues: CSAPKLTDTQYF. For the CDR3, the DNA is TGCAGTGCCCCAAAACTCACAGATACGCAGTATTTT.

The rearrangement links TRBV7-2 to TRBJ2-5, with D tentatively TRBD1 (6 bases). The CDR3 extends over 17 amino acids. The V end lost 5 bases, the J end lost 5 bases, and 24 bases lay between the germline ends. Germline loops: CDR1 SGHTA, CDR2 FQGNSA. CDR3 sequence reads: CASSAEFGTPRTETQYF. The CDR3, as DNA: TGTGCCAGCAGCGCGGAGTTCGGGACACCCAGGACGGAGACCCAGTACTTC.

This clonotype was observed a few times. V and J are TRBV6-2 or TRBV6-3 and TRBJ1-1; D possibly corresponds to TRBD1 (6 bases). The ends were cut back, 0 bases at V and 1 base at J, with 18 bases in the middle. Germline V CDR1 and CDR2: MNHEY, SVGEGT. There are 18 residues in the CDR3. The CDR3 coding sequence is TGTGCCAGCAGTTACTCGACGGGGGCGCTTAGATGGAACACTGAAGCTTTCTTT. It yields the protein CASSYSTGALRWNTEAFF.

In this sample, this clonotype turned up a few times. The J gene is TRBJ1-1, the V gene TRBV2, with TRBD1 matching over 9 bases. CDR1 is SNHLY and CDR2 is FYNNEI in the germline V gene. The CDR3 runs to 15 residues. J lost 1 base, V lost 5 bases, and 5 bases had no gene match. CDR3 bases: TGTGCCAGCAGTCGACAGGGGGGGGGGAACACTGAAGCTTTCTTT. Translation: CASSRQGGGNTEAFF.

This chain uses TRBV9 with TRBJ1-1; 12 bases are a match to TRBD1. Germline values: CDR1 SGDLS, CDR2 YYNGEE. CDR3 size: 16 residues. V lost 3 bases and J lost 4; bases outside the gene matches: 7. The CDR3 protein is CASSAGTGGSGTEAFF. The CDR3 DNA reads TGTGCCAGCAGCGCCGGGACAGGGGGCAGCGGCACTGAAGCTTTCTTT. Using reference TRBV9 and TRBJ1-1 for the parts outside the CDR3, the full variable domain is DSGVTQTPKHLITATGQRVTLRCSPRSGDLSVYWYQQSLDQGLQFLIQYYNGEERAKGNILERFSAQQFPDLHSELNLSSLELGDSALYFCASSAGTGGSGTEAFFGQGTRLTVV.

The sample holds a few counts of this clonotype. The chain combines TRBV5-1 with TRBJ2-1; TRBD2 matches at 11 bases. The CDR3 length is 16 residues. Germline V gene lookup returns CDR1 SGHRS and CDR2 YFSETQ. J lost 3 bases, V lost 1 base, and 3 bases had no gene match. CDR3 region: CASSLMTSGNYNEQFF. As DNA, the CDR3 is TGCGCCAGCAGCTTGATGACTAGCGGGAACTACAATGAGCAGTTCTTC.

The CDR3 DNA follows: TGTGCCAGCTCACCTTTACGGGCGGTTGGAGAGACCCAGTACTTC. Protein product: CASSPLRAVGETQYF. The gene calls are TRBV18 and TRBJ2-7; D remains unclear. The J call may be incorrect, as the DNA end agrees better with TRBJ2-5. Germline V lookup: CDR1 KGHSH, CDR2 LQKENI. The length of the CDR3 is 15 residues.